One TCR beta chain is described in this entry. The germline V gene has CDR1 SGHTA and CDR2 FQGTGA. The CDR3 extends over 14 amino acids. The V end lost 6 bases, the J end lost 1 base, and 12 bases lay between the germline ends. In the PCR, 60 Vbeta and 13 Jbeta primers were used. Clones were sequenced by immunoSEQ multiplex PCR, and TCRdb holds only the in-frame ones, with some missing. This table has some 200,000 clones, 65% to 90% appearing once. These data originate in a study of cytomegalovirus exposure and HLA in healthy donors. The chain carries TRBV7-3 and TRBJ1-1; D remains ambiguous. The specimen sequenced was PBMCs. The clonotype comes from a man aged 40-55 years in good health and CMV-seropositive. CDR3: CASSLSGGNTEAFF. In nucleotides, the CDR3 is TGTGCCAGCAGTCTAAGCGGAGGGAACACTGAAGCTTTCTTT.